This TCR beta chain stems from a study of OX40 agonist ivuxolimab in advanced cancers. The CDR3 contains 15 residues. Deletions cut 2 bases from V and 6 bases from J, with 11 bases between. CDR1 and CDR2 from the germline V gene are MNHEY and SVGAGI. Repertoires were generated with immunoSEQ multiplex PCR, while TCRdb's copy carries only in-frame clones and drops some. The sample lists 35,000 or so clones; roughly 82% were seen once. This chain joins TRBV6-5 and TRBJ1-6; D perhaps matches TRBD1 (5 bases). This clonotype was obtained from an adult with an advanced solid tumor such as melanoma, head and neck, liver or kidney cancer. Sequencing was performed on CD4+ or CD8+ T cells sorted from blood, taken in a trial of the OX40 agonist ivuxolimab. CDR3 sequence (DNA): TGTGCCAGCAGTTACGAGGAAGGGGTTAATTCACCCCTCCACTTT. It codes for CASSYEEGVNSPLHF.